This T cell receptor beta chain emerged from a study of cytomegalovirus exposure and HLA in healthy donors. Across the study: Per a later analysis, the roughly 680 first-cohort and 110 or so validation repertoires shared one platform. Findings of the study overall: While the bulk of TCR sequences proved rare, some public TCRs turned up in many donors.

This table comes from immunoSEQ multiplex PCR, and its TCRdb copy is limited to in-frame clones, with some not included. Among about 250,000 clones listed, about 88% were seen once. This CDR3 is 14 amino acids long. CDR1 MNHEY and CDR2 SMNVEV come from the germline V gene (reference sequence). Trimming cost V 6 bases and J 1 base, with 12 bases left between them. Details on this clone: Its antigen is unknown.

The chain links TRBV27 to TRBJ1-1; D possibly corresponds to TRBD1 (6 bases). Material for sequencing was PBMCs. This sequence was found in a man between 18 and 29 years old in good health and CMV-seropositive. CDR3: CASRPRGWNTEAFF. For the CDR3, the DNA is TGTGCCAGCAGGCCCAGGGGTTGGAACACTGAAGCTTTCTTT.